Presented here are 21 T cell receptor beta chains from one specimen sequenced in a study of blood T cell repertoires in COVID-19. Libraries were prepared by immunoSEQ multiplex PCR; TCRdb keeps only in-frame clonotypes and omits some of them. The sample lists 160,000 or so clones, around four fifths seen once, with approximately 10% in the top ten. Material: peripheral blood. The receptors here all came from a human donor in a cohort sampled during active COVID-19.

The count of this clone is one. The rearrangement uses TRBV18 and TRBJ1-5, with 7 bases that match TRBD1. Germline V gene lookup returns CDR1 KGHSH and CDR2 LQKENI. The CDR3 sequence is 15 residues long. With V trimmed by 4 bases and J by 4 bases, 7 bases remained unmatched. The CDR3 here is CASSRTGKANQPQHF. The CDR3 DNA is TGTGCCAGCTCACGGACAGGAAAGGCTAATCAGCCCCAGCATTTT.

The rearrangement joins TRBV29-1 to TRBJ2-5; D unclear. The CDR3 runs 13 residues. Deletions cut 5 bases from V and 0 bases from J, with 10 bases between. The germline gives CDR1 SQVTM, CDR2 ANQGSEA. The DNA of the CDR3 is TGCAGCGTTAATCACCAGAACCAAGAGACCCAGTACTTC. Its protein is CSVNHQNQETQYF.

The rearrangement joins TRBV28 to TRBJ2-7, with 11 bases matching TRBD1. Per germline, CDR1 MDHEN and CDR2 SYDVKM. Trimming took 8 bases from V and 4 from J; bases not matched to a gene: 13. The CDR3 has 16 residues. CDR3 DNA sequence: TGTGCCAGCGTAAGGCTTACGGGACAGGGGGGTTACGAGCAGTACTTC. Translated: CASVRLTGQGGYEQYF.

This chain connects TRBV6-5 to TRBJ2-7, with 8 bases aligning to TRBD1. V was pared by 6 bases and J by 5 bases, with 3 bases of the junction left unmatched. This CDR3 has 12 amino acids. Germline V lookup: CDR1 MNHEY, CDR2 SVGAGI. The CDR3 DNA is TGTGCCAGCAGACAGGGGGTTAACGAGCAGTACTTC. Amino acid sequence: CASRQGVNEQYF.

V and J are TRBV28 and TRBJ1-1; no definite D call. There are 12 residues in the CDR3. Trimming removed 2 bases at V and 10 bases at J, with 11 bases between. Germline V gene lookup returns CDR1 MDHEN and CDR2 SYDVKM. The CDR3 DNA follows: TGTGCCAGCAGTTTACAAGGTAGAGGAGCTTTCTTT. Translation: CASSLQGRGAFF.

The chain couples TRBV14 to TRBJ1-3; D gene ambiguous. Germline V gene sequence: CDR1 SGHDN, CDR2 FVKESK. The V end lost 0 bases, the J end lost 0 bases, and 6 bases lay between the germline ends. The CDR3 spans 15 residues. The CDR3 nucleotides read TGTGCCAGCAGCCAAGACGGGTACTCTGGAAACACCATATATTTT. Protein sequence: CASSQDGYSGNTIYF.

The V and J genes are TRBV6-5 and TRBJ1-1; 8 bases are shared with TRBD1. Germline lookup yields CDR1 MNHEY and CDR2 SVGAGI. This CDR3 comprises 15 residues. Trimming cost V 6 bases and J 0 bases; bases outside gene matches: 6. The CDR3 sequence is CASRDRDRMNTEAFF. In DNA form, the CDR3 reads TGTGCCAGCAGGGACCGGGACAGGATGAACACTGAAGCTTTCTTT.

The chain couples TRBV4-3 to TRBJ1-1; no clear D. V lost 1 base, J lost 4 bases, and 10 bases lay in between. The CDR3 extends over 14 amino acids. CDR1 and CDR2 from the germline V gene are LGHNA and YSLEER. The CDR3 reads CASSQGNSLTEAFF. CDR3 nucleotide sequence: TGCGCCAGCAGCCAAGGCAACAGCCTCACTGAAGCTTTCTTT.

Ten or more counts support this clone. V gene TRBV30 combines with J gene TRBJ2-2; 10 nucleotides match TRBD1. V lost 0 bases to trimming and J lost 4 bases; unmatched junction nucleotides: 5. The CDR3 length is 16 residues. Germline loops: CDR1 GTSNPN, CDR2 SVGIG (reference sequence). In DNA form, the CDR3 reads TGTGCCTGGAGTGTACCCGGGACAGGGGCCACCGGGGAGCTGTTTTTT. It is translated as CAWSVPGTGATGELFF.

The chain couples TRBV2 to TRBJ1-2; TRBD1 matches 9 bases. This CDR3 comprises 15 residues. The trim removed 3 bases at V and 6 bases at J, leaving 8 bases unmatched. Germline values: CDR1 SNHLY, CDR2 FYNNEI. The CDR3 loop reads CASSDPGTGWNGYTF. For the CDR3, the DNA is TGTGCCAGCAGTGACCCCGGGACAGGGTGGAATGGCTACACCTTC.

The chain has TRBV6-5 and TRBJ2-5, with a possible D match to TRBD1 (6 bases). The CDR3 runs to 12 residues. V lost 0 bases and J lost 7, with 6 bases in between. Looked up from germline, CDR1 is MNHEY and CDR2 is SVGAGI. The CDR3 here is CASSYSGGTQYF. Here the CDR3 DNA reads TGTGCCAGCAGTTACTCAGGGGGGACCCAGTACTTC.

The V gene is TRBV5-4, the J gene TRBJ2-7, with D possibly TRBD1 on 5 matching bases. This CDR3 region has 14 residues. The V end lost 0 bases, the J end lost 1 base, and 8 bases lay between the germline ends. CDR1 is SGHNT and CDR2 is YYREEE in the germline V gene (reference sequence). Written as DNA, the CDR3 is TGTGCCAGCAGCTTGGTTGGGGCGTCCTACGAGCAGTACTTC. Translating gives CASSLVGASYEQYF. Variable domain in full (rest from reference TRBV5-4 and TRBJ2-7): ETGVTQSPTHLIKTRGQQVTLRCSSQSGHNTVSWYQQALGQGPQFIFQYYREEENGRGNFPPRFSGLQFPNYSSELNVNALELDDSALYLCASSLVGASYEQYFGPGTRLTVT.

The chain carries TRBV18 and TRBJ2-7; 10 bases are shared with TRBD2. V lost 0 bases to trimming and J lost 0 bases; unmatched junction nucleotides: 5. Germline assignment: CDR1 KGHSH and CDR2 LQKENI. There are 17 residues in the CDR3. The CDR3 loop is CASSPPGSGGSSYEQYF. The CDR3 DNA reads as TGTGCCAGCTCACCACCGGGTAGCGGGGGGTCCTCCTACGAGCAGTACTTC.

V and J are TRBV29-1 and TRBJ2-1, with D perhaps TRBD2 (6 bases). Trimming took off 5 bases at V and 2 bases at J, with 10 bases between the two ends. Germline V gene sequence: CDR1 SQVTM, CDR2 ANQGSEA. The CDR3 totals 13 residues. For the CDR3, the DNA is TGCAGCGTTCTACGGGGGACCTACAATGAGCAGTTCTTC. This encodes CSVLRGTYNEQFF.

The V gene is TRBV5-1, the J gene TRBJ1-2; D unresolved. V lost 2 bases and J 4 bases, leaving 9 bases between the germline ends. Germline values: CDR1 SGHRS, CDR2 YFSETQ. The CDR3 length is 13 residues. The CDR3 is CASSFATAYGYTF. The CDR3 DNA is TGCGCCAGCAGCTTTGCCACAGCCTATGGCTACACCTTC.

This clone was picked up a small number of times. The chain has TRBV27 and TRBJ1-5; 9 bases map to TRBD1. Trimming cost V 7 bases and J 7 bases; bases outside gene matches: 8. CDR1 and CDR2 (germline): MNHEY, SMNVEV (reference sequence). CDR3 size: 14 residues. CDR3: CASKGTGREQPQHF. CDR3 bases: TGTGCCAGCAAAGGGACAGGGCGCGAACAGCCCCAGCATTTT.

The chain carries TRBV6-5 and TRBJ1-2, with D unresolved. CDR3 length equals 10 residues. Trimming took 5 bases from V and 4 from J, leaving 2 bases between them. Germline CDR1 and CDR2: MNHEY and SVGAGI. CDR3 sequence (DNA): TGTGCCAGCAGTCTCTATGGCTACACCTTC. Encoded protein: CASSLYGYTF.

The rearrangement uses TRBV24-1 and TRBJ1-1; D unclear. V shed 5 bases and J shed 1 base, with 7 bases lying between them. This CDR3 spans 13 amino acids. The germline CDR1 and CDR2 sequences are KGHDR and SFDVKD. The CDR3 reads CATSGRGNTEAFF. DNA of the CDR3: TGTGCCACCAGTGGTCGAGGGAACACTGAAGCTTTCTTT.

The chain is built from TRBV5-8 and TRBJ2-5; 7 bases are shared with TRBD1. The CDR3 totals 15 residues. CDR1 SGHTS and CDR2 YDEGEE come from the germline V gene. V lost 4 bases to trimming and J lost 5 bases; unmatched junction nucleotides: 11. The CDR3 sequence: CASSLMGTVRETQYF. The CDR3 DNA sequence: TGTGCCAGCAGCCTAATGGGGACAGTTCGGGAGACCCAGTACTTC.

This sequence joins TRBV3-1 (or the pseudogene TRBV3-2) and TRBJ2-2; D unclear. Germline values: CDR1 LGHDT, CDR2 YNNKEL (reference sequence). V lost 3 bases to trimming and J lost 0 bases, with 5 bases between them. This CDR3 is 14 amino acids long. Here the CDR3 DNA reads TGTGCCAGCAGCCATGGCCCGAACACCGGGGAGCTGTTTTTT. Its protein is CASSHGPNTGELFF.

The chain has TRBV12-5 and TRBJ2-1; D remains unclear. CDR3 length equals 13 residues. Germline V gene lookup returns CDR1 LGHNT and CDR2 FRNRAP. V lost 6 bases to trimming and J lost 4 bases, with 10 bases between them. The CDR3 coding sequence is TGTGCTAGTGGATTTACTGCGTACAATGAGCAGTTCTTC. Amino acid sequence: CASGFTAYNEQFF.